The clone carrying this TCR beta chain was seen a single time. Its antigen is still unknown. Trimming pared 0 bases from V and 7 bases from J, leaving 12 bases between. This CDR3 comprises 15 residues. Looked up from germline, CDR1 is MRHNA and CDR2 is SNTAGT. This sample is drawn from a study of T cell responses to AZD1222 COVID-19 vaccine. Background on the study: Second doses were pooled across both intervals (about 4 or about 12 weeks).

Some clones are missing from TCRdb's copy, which holds only in-frame ones; the method was immunoSEQ multiplex PCR. The sample shows 150,000 or so clones, more than 75% of them seen only once. Overall study findings and caveats: Spike-specific TCR repertoires showed rising breadth and depth after two AZD1222 doses. Sampling that yielded the repertoires occurred only after the peak T cell response. There were mostly white British donors and more females than males, and clonal diversity was possibly underestimated.

The receptor comes from an adult in good health. Here the sequenced sample was peripheral blood, taken on day 0 of AZD1222 vaccination. The chain joins TRBV6-4 to TRBJ2-2; TRBD2 is a possible D gene (6 bases). For the CDR3, the DNA is TGTGCCAGCAGTGACTCGAGGAGGGGAAGCGGGGAGCTGTTTTTT. Its translation: CASSDSRRGSGELFF.